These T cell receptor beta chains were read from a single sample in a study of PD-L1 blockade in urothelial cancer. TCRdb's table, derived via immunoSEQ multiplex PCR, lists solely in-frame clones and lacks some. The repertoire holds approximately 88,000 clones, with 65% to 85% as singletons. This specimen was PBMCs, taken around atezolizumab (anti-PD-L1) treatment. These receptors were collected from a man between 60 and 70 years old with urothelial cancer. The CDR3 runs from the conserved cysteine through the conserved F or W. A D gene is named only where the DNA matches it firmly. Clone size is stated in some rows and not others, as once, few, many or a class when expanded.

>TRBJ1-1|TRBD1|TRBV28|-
TGTGCCATTCCGGGACAGGGAGAAGCTTTCTTT
CAIPGQGEAFF
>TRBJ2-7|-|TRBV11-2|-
TGTGCCAGCAGCTTAGTTTGGTTAACCTACGAGCAGTACTTC
CASSLVWLTYEQYF
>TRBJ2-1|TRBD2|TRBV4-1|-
TGCGCCAGCAGCCCAAGGCCCTTGCGGGAGAGGAATGAGCAGTTCTTC
CASSPRPLRERNEQFF
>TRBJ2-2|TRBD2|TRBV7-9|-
TGTGCCAGCAGCTTAGTTAGCGGGAGAGGCACCGGGGAGCTGTTTTTT
CASSLVSGRGTGELFF
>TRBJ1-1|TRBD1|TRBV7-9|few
TGTGCCAGCAGCCCAGGACAGGTTCTGAACACTGAAGCTTTCTTT
CASSPGQVLNTEAFF
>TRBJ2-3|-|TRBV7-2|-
TGTGCCAGCAGCGAGTCTACAGATACGCAGTATTTT
CASSESTDTQYF
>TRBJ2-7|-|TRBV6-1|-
TGTGCCAGCAGTTCGGGACTTATCTACGAGCAGTACTTC
CASSSGLIYEQYF
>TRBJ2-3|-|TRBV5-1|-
TGCGCCAGCAACGAGGCACCCAGCACAGATACGCAGTATTTT
CASNEAPSTDTQYF
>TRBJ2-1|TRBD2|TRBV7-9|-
TGTGCCAGCAGCGCATATCGGACTAGCGGGAGAGGGGAGCAGTTCTTC
CASSAYRTSGRGEQFF
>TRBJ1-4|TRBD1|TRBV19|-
TGTGCCAGTAGTATGCGACAGGGGAATGAAAAACTGTTTTTT
CASSMRQGNEKLFF
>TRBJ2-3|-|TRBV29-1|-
TGCAGCGCCTGGCCAGGGGGGCCAGATACGCAGTATTTT
CSAWPGGPDTQYF
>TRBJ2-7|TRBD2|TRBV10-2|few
TGCGCCAGCACTCTGAGTCGGCTAGCGGGACTGGACGAGCAGTACTTC
CASTLSRLAGLDEQYF
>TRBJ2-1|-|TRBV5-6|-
TGTGCCAGCAGCTTGGTGGGGGAGGATGAGCAGTTCTTC
CASSLVGEDEQFF
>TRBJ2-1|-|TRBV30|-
TGTGCCTGGCGCAGGGGCTACAATGAGCAGTTCTTC
CAWRRGYNEQFF
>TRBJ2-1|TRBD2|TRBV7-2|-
TGTGCCAGCAGCTTAGAACTAGCGGGTTACAATGAGCAGTTCTTC
CASSLELAGYNEQFF
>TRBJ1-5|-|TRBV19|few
TGTGCCAGTAGTTTCCGGGACTCGGGTCAGCCCCAGCATTTT
CASSFRDSGQPQHF
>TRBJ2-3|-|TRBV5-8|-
TGTGCCAGCAGCTTACGAGGGCTTAGCACAGATACGCAGTATTTT
CASSLRGLSTDTQYF
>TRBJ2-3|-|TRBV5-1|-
TGCGCCAGCACCTTCGTGGGAGTGAGCACAGATACGCAGTATTTT
CASTFVGVSTDTQYF
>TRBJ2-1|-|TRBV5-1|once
TGCGCCAGCAGCTTGGCCGGAGGGCGGACGGGTGAGCAGTTCTTC
CASSLAGGRTGEQFF
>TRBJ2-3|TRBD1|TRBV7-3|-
TGTGCCAGCAGGCCCACAGGGGCCCCCACAGATACGCAGTATTTT
CASRPTGAPTDTQYF